The clone carrying this T cell receptor (beta chain) was seen only a few times. Its antigen is unknown. The data were taken from a study of T-cell memory formation after mild COVID-19. Study-wide context: Clustering of TCRs was largely donor specific. Findings and limits, study-wide: CM and EM subsets held most contracting CD4+ clones; EMRA held CD8+ ones. SARS-CoV-2 specificity was not confirmed for second-wave clones peaking on day 37.

The CDR3 contains 16 residues. V was shortened by 1 base and J by 1 base, with 13 bases between the two germline ends. In germline, CDR1 is SGHAT, CDR2 FQNNGV. One entry per CDR3 protein results from TCRdb running MiXCR on the 5' RACE reads. This repertoire shows some 290,000 distinct CDR3 sequences, around 15% found once; its top ten account for roughly 24%. This rearrangement joins TRBV11-2 to TRBJ1-1; possibly TRBD1 for D (6 bases). The receptor was isolated from a man aged 18 to 29 who had mild COVID-19 (a few samples of this study predate the infection). Cell type and time point are not known. Sequencing used PBMCs or a T cell subset sorted from them (not recorded which). CDR3: CASSLVGGSRNTEAFF. In nucleotides, the CDR3 is TGTGCCAGCAGCTTAGTAGGGGGGTCGAGGAACACTGAAGCTTTCTTT.